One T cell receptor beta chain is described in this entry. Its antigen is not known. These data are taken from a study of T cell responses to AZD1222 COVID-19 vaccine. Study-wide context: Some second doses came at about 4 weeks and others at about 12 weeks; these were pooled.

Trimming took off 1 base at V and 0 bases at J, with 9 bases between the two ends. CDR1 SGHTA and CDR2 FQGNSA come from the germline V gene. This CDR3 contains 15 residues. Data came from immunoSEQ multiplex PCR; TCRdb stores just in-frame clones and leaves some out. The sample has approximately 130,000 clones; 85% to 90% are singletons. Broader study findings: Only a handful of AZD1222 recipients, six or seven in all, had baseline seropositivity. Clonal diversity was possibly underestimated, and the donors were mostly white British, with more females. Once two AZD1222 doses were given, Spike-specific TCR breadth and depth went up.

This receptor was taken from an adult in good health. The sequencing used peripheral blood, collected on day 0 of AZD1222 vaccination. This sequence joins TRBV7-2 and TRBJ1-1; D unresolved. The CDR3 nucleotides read TGTGCCAGCAGCTTAGTCGGGCCCATGAACACTGAAGCTTTCTTT. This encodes CASSLVGPMNTEAFF.